The sequence of this T cell receptor (beta chain) was determined in a study of cytomegalovirus exposure and HLA in healthy donors. Findings and caveats of the study: The study labeled 170 or so TCR beta chains cytomegalovirus-associated. Earlier findings revealed that most TCR beta V segments proved productive either about 87% or about 30% of the time.

With 5 bases removed from V and 0 bases from J, the gap between germline ends came to 11 bases. Germline CDR1 SGHRS, CDR2 YFSETQ. This CDR3 is 14 amino acids long. The primer mix had 60 Vbeta and 13 Jbeta primers. Libraries were prepared by immunoSEQ multiplex PCR; TCRdb keeps only in-frame clonotypes and omits some of them. The table includes 200,000 to 250,000 clones, around 89% detected once. Regarding this clone: Its cognate antigen is unknown. Other nucleotide sequences in the sample specify the same CDR3.

The source of this sequence is a woman in her late teens or twenties in good health and CMV-seronegative. V gene TRBV5-1 combines with J gene TRBJ1-2; the D gene is possibly TRBD1 (5 bases). Sequenced input: PBMCs. CDR3 amino acids: CASSLDSPNYGYTF. In DNA, the CDR3 is TGCGCCAGCAGTTTAGACAGCCCTAACTATGGCTACACCTTC.